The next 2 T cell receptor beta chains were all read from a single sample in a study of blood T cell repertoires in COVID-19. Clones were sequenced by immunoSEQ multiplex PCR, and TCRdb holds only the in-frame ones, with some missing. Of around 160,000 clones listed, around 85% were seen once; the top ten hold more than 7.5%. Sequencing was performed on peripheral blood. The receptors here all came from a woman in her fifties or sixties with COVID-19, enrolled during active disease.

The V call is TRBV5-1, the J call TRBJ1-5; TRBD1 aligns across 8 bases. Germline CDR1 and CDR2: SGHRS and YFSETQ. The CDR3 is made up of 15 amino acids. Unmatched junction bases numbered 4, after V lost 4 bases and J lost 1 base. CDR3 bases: TGCGCCAGCAGCGTTACAGGGGGAAGCAATCAGCCCCAGCATTTT. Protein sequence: CASSVTGGSNQPQHF.

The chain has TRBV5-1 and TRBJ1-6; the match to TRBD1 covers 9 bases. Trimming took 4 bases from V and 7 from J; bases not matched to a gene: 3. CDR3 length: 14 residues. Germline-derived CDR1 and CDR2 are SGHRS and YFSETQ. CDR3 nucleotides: TGCGCCAGCAGCCGGGGACAGGGAAATTCACCCCTCCACTTT. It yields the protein CASSRGQGNSPLHF.